This entry lists 30 T cell receptor beta chains sequenced from one sample in a study of technical replicates of blood from a handful of donors. Assay used: immunoSEQ multiplex PCR; TCRdb lists only in-frame clones, some missing. The sample has more than 65,000 clones; around 94% are singletons. The source material was T cells isolated from PBMCs. The source of these receptors is a human donor in good health.

The chain has TRBV29-1 and TRBJ2-1; 9 bases fit TRBD2. The trim removed 6 bases at V and 5 bases at J, leaving 11 bases unmatched. The CDR3 covers 15 residues. The germline V gene has CDR1 SQVTM and CDR2 ANQGSEA. CDR3 DNA sequence: TGCAGCGTCCCCTCCCGACTAGCGGTCGACAATGAGCAGTTCTTC. Protein sequence: CSVPSRLAVDNEQFF.

This clone occurred once. The chain joins TRBV6-1 to TRBJ1-1; 10 bases are shared with TRBD1. Germline V gene lookup returns CDR1 MNHNS and CDR2 SASEGT. The CDR3 covers 15 residues. With V trimmed by 8 bases and J by 10 bases, 16 bases remained unmatched. The CDR3 DNA follows: TGTGCCAGCCGAACCCCCGGGACAGGGGACCTAGGAGCTTTCTTT. Translation: CASRTPGTGDLGAFF.

This rearrangement joins TRBV29-1 to TRBJ2-1; D remains ambiguous. From germline, CDR1 is SQVTM and CDR2 ANQGSEA. Trimming took off 3 bases at V and 1 base at J, with 4 bases between the two ends. CDR3 size: 12 residues. For the CDR3, the DNA is TGCAGCGTTGAGAGGTCCTACAATGAGCAGTTCTTC. Residues: CSVERSYNEQFF.

As concerns this clone: Sequence at one end of the junction differs from germline and may be a read error. This rearrangement joins TRBV7-9 to TRBJ2-1; 14 bases map to TRBD2. Per germline, CDR1 SEHNR and CDR2 FQNEAQ (reference sequence). The CDR3 has 16 amino acids. The CDR3 spells CASTLTTSGRVGEQFF. CDR3 bases: TGTGCCAGCACCTTAACGACTAGCGGGAGGGTTGGTGAGCAGTTCTTC.

This chain links TRBV7-2 with TRBJ1-6; a possible D gene is TRBD1 (6 bases). CDR1 and CDR2 (germline): SGHTA, FQGNSA. V lost 5 bases and J lost 8, with 19 bases in between. The CDR3 is 16 residues long. CDR3: CASSDKLRGAYSPLHF. Here the CDR3 DNA reads TGTGCCAGCAGCGACAAACTACGGGGGGCCTATTCACCCCTCCACTTT.

The chain has TRBV5-1 and TRBJ1-1; D is unclear. The CDR3 runs 14 residues. Germline assignment: CDR1 SGHRS and CDR2 YFSETQ. V was cut by 0 bases and J by 4 bases, with 10 bases left in between. CDR3 sequence (DNA): TGCGCCAGCAGCTTGGTAACAGAGGGCACTGAAGCTTTCTTT. Translation gives CASSLVTEGTEAFF.

The CDR3 DNA follows: TGCGCCAGCACCGATCGGATTAGCGGCCCCCAAGAGACCCAGTACTTC. Encoded protein: CASTDRISGPQETQYF. The chain has TRBV10-2 and TRBJ2-5; tentatively, D is TRBD2 (6 bases). V lost 7 bases to trimming and J lost 1 base, with 19 bases between them. The CDR3 length is 16 residues. Germline V gives CDR1 WSHSY, CDR2 SAAADI.

This rearrangement joins TRBV29-1 to TRBJ2-1; TRBD2 aligns across 8 bases. Germline V gene data show CDR1 as SQVTM and CDR2 as ANQGSEA. V shed 6 bases and J 8 bases; nucleotides not matched to a gene: 9. The CDR3 loop spans 13 amino acids. The CDR3 DNA follows: TGCAGCGTCGCAGCGGGAGTGTCTGATGAGCAGTTCTTC. This encodes CSVAAGVSDEQFF.

The chain employs TRBV4-2 and TRBJ2-5; D remains unclear. The CDR3 consists of 15 residues. V was pared by 5 bases and J by 0 bases, with 13 bases between. Germline CDR1 is LGHNA and CDR2 is YNFKEQ. The CDR3 nucleotides are TGTGCCAGCAGCTCCTACGCAACGGACCAAGAGACCCAGTACTTC. It encodes CASSSYATDQETQYF.

The rearrangement uses TRBV28 and TRBJ1-2; D might be TRBD1 (6 bases). The CDR3 has 16 amino acids. From germline, CDR1 is MDHEN and CDR2 SYDVKM. The V and J ends lost 2 bases and 4 bases respectively, with 17 bases between them. In DNA, the CDR3 is TGTGCCAGCAGTTTAAGCGGGACACCCAAAGGCTATGGCTACACCTTC. Translating gives CASSLSGTPKGYGYTF.

This clone occurred a few times. The chain couples TRBV6-5 to TRBJ1-5; D is uncertain. CDR1 MNHEY and CDR2 SVGAGI come from the germline V gene. There are 14 residues in the CDR3. V lost 6 bases and J lost 5, with 14 bases in between. The CDR3 here is CASRSVGVHQPQHF. In nucleotides, the CDR3 is TGTGCCAGCAGATCAGTGGGAGTGCATCAGCCCCAGCATTTT.

The gene calls are TRBV5-1 and TRBJ1-4, with unresolved D. V dropped 4 bases and J dropped 6 bases, with 7 bases sitting between them. Germline lookup yields CDR1 SGHRS and CDR2 YFSETQ. This CDR3 has 12 amino acids. The DNA of the CDR3 is TGCGCCAGCAGCGGGGAGGATGAAAAACTGTTTTTT. It specifies CASSGEDEKLFF.

The chain combines TRBV7-9 with TRBJ1-1; TRBD1 aligns across 7 bases. V shed 5 bases and J 1 base; nucleotides not matched to a gene: 10. The CDR3 contains 16 residues. Germline-derived CDR1 and CDR2 are SEHNR and FQNEAQ (reference sequence). The CDR3 DNA follows: TGTGCCAGCAGCGACCGGACAGGAGTAGGGAACACTGAAGCTTTCTTT. Translating gives CASSDRTGVGNTEAFF.

The chain uses TRBV2 and TRBJ1-2; 7 bases agree with TRBD1. The J segment lost 5 bases and the V segment lost 4 bases, leaving 4 bases of the junction unmatched. The length of the CDR3 is 13 residues. Germline V gives CDR1 SNHLY, CDR2 FYNNEI. DNA for the CDR3: TGTGCCAGCAGTGTCGGACAGGCTTATGGCTACACCTTC. It translates to CASSVGQAYGYTF. The full variable domain, completed using reference TRBV2 and TRBJ1-2, is EPEVTQTPSHQVTQMGQEVILRCVPISNHLYFYWYRQILGQKVEFLVSFYNNEISEKSEIFDDQFSVERPDGSNFTLKIRSTKLEDSAMYFCASSVGQAYGYTFGSGTRLTVV.

This chain connects TRBV23-1 to TRBJ2-1; weak D call: TRBD1 (5 bases). TRBV23-1 belongs to the ORF category, with a function that is uncertain. Between the trimmed V and J ends, which lost 4 bases and 0 bases, there was a span of 16 bases. The CDR3 consists of 17 residues. CDR3 protein: CASSPLGREGSYNEQFF. The CDR3 DNA sequence: TGCGCCAGCAGTCCCCTTGGCAGGGAAGGCTCCTACAATGAGCAGTTCTTC.

The V call is TRBV27, the J call TRBJ2-7, with a tentative D call TRBD1 (7 bases). V lost 6 bases and J 3 bases, leaving 12 bases between the germline ends. Germline-derived CDR1 and CDR2 are MNHEY and SMNVEV (reference sequence). The CDR3 extends over 13 amino acids. The CDR3 here is CASSGRQGYEQYF. For the CDR3, the DNA is TGTGCCAGCAGCGGGAGACAGGGCTACGAGCAGTACTTC.

The chain employs TRBV25-1 and TRBJ2-1; weak D call: TRBD1 (5 bases). The CDR3 is 13 amino acids. The germline V and J ends were trimmed by 1 base and 7 bases, with 8 bases remaining between them. From germline, CDR1 is MGHDK and CDR2 SYGVNS. The CDR3 loop reads CASSESRVNEQFF. In DNA form, the CDR3 reads TGTGCCAGCAGTGAATCCAGGGTAAATGAGCAGTTCTTC.

V gene TRBV11-3 combines with J gene TRBJ1-1; D gene unclear. The CDR3 runs to 14 residues. Trimming pared 4 bases from V and 3 bases from J, leaving 12 bases between. Germline assignment: CDR1 SGHNT and CDR2 YENEEA. The CDR3 bases are TGTGCCAGCAGCTCCCGGGTGGAGGACACTGAAGCTTTCTTT. Encoded protein: CASSSRVEDTEAFF.

As concerns this clone: One end of the junction varies from germline; a read error may be responsible. The chain carries TRBV7-7 and TRBJ2-2; 8 bases are a match to TRBD2. CDR1 SSHAT and CDR2 FNYEAQ come from the germline V gene (reference sequence). The CDR3 spans 16 residues. The CDR3 nucleotides read TGTGCTAGCAGCTTACTAGCGGTAGCGAACACCGGGGAGCTGTTTTTT. Its translation: CASSLLAVANTGELFF.

The chain couples TRBV5-6 to TRBJ2-1; the match to TRBD2 covers 8 bases. Germline V CDR1 and CDR2: SGHDT, YYEEEE. The V segment lost 1 base and the J segment 2 bases; nucleotides outside the gene matches: 2. The CDR3 loop spans 15 amino acids. CDR3 sequence: CASSLPGGPYNEQFF. As DNA, the CDR3 is TGTGCCAGCAGCTTGCCGGGGGGGCCCTACAATGAGCAGTTCTTC.

The chain couples TRBV15 to TRBJ2-3, with D uncertain. The CDR3 spans 14 residues. Germline V gene sequence: CDR1 LNHNV, CDR2 YYDKDF (reference sequence). The V gene lost 7 bases and the J gene lost 4 bases, with 15 bases spanning the gap. The CDR3, as DNA: TGTGCCACCACCCGAGTTACCGGAGCAGATACGCAGTATTTT. This gives the protein CATTRVTGADTQYF.

This clone was recorded once. The chain employs TRBV2 and TRBJ2-2; the match to TRBD1 covers 9 bases. The CDR3 totals 16 residues. J lost 7 bases, V lost 6 bases, and 12 bases had no gene match. Germline V gives CDR1 SNHLY, CDR2 FYNNEI. CDR3 coding DNA: TGTGCCAGCAGGCGGGACAGGGAAAGAATAAGCGGGGAGCTGTTTTTT. Translating gives CASRRDRERISGELFF.

The count of this clone is one. The chain couples TRBV5-1 to TRBJ2-7; a possible D gene is TRBD1 (5 bases). CDR1 is SGHRS, CDR2 YFSETQ, per germline. V lost 4 bases and J lost 5, with 16 bases in between. The CDR3 is 14 residues long. The CDR3 region is CASSVLGQLNEQYF. The CDR3 nucleotides are TGCGCCAGCAGCGTGTTAGGACAACTAAACGAGCAGTACTTC.

The chain uses TRBV18 and TRBJ1-3; D might be TRBD1 (6 bases). V lost 4 bases to trimming and J lost 4 bases, with 11 bases between them. The CDR3 has 14 residues. The germline V gene has CDR1 KGHSH and CDR2 LQKENI. The DNA for the CDR3 is TGTGCCAGCTCACGGGGACAATACGGAAACACCATATATTTT. Amino acid sequence: CASSRGQYGNTIYF.

The chain links TRBV6-1 to TRBJ2-7, with 7 bases lining up with TRBD2. This CDR3 comprises 15 residues. Unmatched junction bases numbered 24, after V lost 10 bases and J lost 12 bases. CDR1 is MNHNS and CDR2 is SASEGT in the germline V gene. CDR3 nucleotides: TGTGCCATACACCGATCCGCGGGGGTATCTGAAGTGCGGTACTTC. This encodes CAIHRSAGVSEVRYF.

The gene calls are TRBV29-1 and TRBJ2-7; 15 nucleotides line up with TRBD2. In germline, CDR1 is SQVTM, CDR2 ANQGSEA. This CDR3 comprises 15 residues. Trimming at V came to 5 bases and at J to 2 bases, leaving 4 bases not matched to a gene. The CDR3, as DNA: TGCAGCGTTTCGGGACTAGCGGGAGGACCCTACGAGCAGTACTTC. It is translated as CSVSGLAGGPYEQYF.

The genes are TRBV7-9 and TRBJ1-1; D gene ambiguous. The CDR3 has 12 amino acids. Germline CDR1 SEHNR, CDR2 FQNEAQ (reference sequence). V gave up 5 bases and J gave up 2 bases, with 6 bases separating them. The CDR3 nucleotides read TGTGCCAGCAGCCCCCTTAACACTGAAGCTTTCTTT. Translation gives CASSPLNTEAFF.

The chain combines TRBV19 with TRBJ1-2; the match to TRBD1 covers 10 bases. CDR3 size: 17 residues. Germline CDR1 reads LNHDA; CDR2 reads SQIVND (reference sequence). The V gene end was trimmed by 0 bases and the J gene end by 6 bases; junction bases not matched to a gene: 10. CDR3 protein: CASSIDQGTGALHGYTF. CDR3 nucleotides: TGTGCCAGTAGTATAGATCAGGGGACAGGGGCGCTTCATGGCTACACCTTC.

The chain is built from TRBV12-5 and TRBJ1-2, with a tentative D call TRBD1 (5 bases). CDR1 and CDR2 (germline): LGHNT, FRNRAP. Trimming took 4 bases from V and 0 from J, leaving 15 bases between them. CDR3 length: 16 residues. The DNA of the CDR3 is TGTGCTAGTGGTTACCACAGAACAGGAGCTAACTATGGCTACACCTTC. Its translation is CASGYHRTGANYGYTF.

V and J are TRBV5-5 and TRBJ1-5; D might be TRBD1 (5 bases). The CDR3 is 17 amino acids. Germline assignment: CDR1 SGHKS and CDR2 YYEKEE (reference sequence). Trimming took 4 bases from V and 4 from J, leaving 21 bases between them. CDR3 sequence: CASSLLPAGPLNQPQHF. Here the CDR3 DNA reads TGTGCCAGCAGCCTTTTACCCGCGGGGCCCCTTAATCAGCCCCAGCATTTT.